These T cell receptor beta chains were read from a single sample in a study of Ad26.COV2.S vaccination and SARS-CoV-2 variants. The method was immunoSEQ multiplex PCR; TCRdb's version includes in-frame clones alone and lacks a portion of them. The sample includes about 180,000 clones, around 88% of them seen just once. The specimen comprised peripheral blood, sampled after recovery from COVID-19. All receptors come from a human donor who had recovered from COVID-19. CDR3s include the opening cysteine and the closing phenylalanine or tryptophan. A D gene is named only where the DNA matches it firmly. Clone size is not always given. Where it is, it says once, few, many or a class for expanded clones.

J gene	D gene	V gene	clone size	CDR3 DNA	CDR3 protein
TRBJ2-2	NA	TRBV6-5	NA	TGTGCCAGCAGACACTCGAACACCGGGGAGCTGTTTTTT	CASRHSNTGELFF
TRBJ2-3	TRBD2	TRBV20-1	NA	TGCAGTGCTAGTTTGAGCGGGGCCCTCACAGATACGCAGTATTTT	CSASLSGALTDTQYF
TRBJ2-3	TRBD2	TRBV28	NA	TGTGCCTCCTTCCTGGGGACTAGCGGTCCCACAGATACGCAGTATTTT	CASFLGTSGPTDTQYF
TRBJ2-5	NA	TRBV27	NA	TGTGCCAGCAGTGTCGCGCGTGTTAGGGGGGAGACCCAGTACTTC	CASSVARVRGETQYF
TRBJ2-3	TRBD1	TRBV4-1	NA	TGCGCCAGCAGCCTCCGATGGGGACAGGGGGCAAGCACAGATACGCAGTATTTT	CASSLRWGQGASTDTQYF
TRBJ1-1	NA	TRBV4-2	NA	TGTGCCAGCAGCCAACGAGAGGGATGGTACCTGTCTACTGAAGCTTTCTTT	CASSQREGWYLSTEAFF
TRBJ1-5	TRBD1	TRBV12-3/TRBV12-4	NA	TGTGCCAGCAGTGGACAGGGAAATCAGCCCCAGCATTTT	CASSGQGNQPQHF
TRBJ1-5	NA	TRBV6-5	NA	TGTGCCAGCATCGCAGGTTATAGCAATCAGCCCCAGCATTTT	CASIAGYSNQPQHF
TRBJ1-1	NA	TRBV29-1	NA	TGCAGCGTTGCTGACGGGCTGGGTAACACTGAAGCTTTCTTT	CSVADGLGNTEAFF
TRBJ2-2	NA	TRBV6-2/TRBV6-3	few	TGTGCCAGCAGTTTGGCTTACACCGGGGAGCTGTTTTTT	CASSLAYTGELFF
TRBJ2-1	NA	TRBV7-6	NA	TGTGCCAGCAGCTTAGTGGGGGAGGCGGGGAATGAGCAGTTCTTC	CASSLVGEAGNEQFF
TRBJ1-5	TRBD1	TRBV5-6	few	TGTGCCAGCAGCTTGTGGGACAGGGGGTGGGGTAGCAATCAGCCCCAGCATTTT	CASSLWDRGWGSNQPQHF
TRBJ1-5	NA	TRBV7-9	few	TGTGCCAGCAGCTTGGGGAATCAGGGTCAGCCCCAGCATTTT	CASSLGNQGQPQHF
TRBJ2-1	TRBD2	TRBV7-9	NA	TGTGCCAGCAGCTCTCGGGAGGGGTTTTTCAATGAGCAGTTCTTC	CASSSREGFFNEQFF
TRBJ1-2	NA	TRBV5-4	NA	TGTGCCAGCAGCGGGAGTTCCGGGGATAACTATGGCTACACCTTC	CASSGSSGDNYGYTF